Listed here is a single T cell receptor (beta chain). Germline V CDR1 and CDR2: SGHNT, YYREEE (reference sequence). V shed 5 bases, J shed 0 bases, and the junction held 3 bases outside the gene matches. The CDR3 is 15 residues long. This entry belongs to a study of a mutant IDH1 vaccine in newly diagnosed glioma. The time point is: baseline, week 1 (first vaccination visit). Treatment denoted: pre-vaccination baseline after standard-of-care therapy. Measured with immunoSEQ multiplex PCR; TCRdb has only the in-frame clones, and not every one. The table has 60,000 to 75,000 clones, about four fifths seen once.

The material was PBMCs, obtained from a glioma patient treated with radiotherapy, temozolomide or both. The sequence was obtained from a man in his fifties or sixties with glioma. The J gene is TRBJ2-1, the V gene TRBV5-4, with TRBD2 matching over 9 bases. The CDR3 is CASRPTSGSYNEQFF. CDR3 bases: TGTGCCAGCAGACCGACTAGCGGCTCCTACAATGAGCAGTTCTTC.